This TCR beta chain was recorded in a study of blood T cell repertoires in COVID-19. Overall study context: Whether acute or convalescent, the COVID-19 samples came from the United States, Italy and Spain. PBMCs, B-cell-depleted T cells, or T cells were the source of the cDNA or gDNA that made up the material.

The authors' processing: Amplified reference gene primers provided the basis for estimating nucleated cell counts. Method: immunoSEQ multiplex PCR; TCRdb's copy keeps in-frame clones and lacks some. The DNA was the basis for D and trimming; V, J and clone size are from that table. The repertoire has 150,000 to 200,000 clones, approximately 86% of them found once; the top ten carry about 9.1%. CDR1 MRHNA and CDR2 SNTAGT come from the germline V gene. The CDR3 runs to 14 residues. V was cut by 4 bases and J by 4 bases, with 10 bases left in between. The sequence was obtained from a woman aged 80 or over with acute or convalescent COVID-19. The specimen was peripheral blood. The chain employs TRBV6-4 and TRBJ2-2; D may be TRBD2 (5 bases). The CDR3 DNA reads TGTGCCAGCAGTGTGGACTGGGCCACCGGGGAGCTGTTTTTT. Encoded protein: CASSVDWATGELFF.